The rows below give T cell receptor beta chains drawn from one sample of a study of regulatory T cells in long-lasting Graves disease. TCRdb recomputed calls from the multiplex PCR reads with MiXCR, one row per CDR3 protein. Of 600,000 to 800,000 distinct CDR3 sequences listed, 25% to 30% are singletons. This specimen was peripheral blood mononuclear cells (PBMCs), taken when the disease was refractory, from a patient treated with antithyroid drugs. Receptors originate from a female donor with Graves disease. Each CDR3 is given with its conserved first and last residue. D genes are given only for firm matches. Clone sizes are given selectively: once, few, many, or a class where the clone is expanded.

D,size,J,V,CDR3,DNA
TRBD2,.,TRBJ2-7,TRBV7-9,CASSLSGREGYEQYF,TGTGCCAGCAGCCTCTCTGGGCGGGAGGGCTACGAGCAGTACTTC
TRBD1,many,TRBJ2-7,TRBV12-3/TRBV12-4,CASSLRAGGLDEQYF,TGTGCCAGCAGCCTGAGGGCAGGGGGCTTAGACGAGCAGTACTTC
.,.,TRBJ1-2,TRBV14,CASSQEIGDTYGYTF,TGTGCCAGCAGCCAAGAAATCGGGGACACGTATGGCTACACCTTC
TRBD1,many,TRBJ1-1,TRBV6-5,CASSYLTTGLNTEAFF,TGTGCCAGCAGTTACCTAACGACAGGGCTGAACACTGAAGCTTTCTTT
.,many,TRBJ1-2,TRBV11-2,CASSLDSGYYGYTF,TGTGCCAGCAGCCTTGACAGTGGGTACTATGGCTACACCTTC
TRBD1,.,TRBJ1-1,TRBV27,CASSLVFRGSTAFF,TGTGCCAGCAGTTTAGTGTTCAGGGGGTCAACAGCTTTCTTT
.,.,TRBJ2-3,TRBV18,CASSQEPLLVTDTQYF,TGTGCCAGCTCACAGGAACCTCTGCTTGTCACAGATACGCAGTATTTT
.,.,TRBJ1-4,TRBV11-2,CASSYRDGNEKLFF,TGTGCCAGCAGCTACCGGGACGGGAATGAAAAACTGTTTTTT
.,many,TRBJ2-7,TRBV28,CASLGRYEQYF,TGTGCCTCCCTCGGGCGCTACGAGCAGTACTTC
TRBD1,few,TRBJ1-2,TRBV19,CASSIPFGGGGGRGARYGYTF,TGTGCCAGTAGTATCCCCTTCGGGGGAGGGGGCGGACGCGGAGCCCGGTATGGCTACACCTTC
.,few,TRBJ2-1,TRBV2,CASRSGTTYNEQFF,TGTGCCAGCAGGTCCGGGACAACCTACAATGAGCAGTTCTTC
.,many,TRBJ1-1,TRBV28,CASSVLRGNTEAFF,TGTGCCAGCAGTGTTCTCAGGGGGAACACTGAAGCTTTCTTT
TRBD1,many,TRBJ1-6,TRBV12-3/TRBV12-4,CASSTRQGLNSPLHF,TGTGCCAGCAGCACCAGACAGGGGTTGAATTCACCCCTCCACTTT
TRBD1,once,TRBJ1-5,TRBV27,CASSLNPIIDRVSGQPQHF,TGTGCCAGCAGTTTAAATCCCATCATCGACAGGGTAAGCGGTCAGCCCCAGCATTTT
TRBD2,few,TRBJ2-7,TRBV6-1,CASRAGGGRTYEQYF,TGTGCCAGCAGGGCGGGGGGGGGAAGAACCTACGAGCAGTACTTC
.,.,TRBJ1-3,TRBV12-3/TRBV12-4,CASSYSRTRATGNTIYF,TGTGCCAGCAGTTACTCGAGGACCAGGGCTACAGGAAACACCATATATTTT
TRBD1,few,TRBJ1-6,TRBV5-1,CASSSTGRSSPLHF,TGCGCCAGCAGCTCGACAGGGAGAAGTTCACCCCTCCACTTT
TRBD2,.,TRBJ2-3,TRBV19,CASSTPTSGRGDTQYF,TGTGCCAGTAGTACCCCGACTAGCGGGAGGGGTGATACGCAGTATTTT
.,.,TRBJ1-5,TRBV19,CATRGGKQPQHF,TGTGCCACTAGGGGAGGGAAACAGCCCCAGCATTTT
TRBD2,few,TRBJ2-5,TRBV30,CAWSVSVAGWETQYF,TGTGCCTGGAGTGTATCGGTAGCGGGATGGGAGACCCAGTACTTC
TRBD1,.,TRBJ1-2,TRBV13,CASSSPGTEHYGYTF,TGTGCCAGCAGCTCCCCCGGGACAGAGCACTATGGCTACACCTTC
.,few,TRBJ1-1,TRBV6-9,CASSYVRVGTEAFF,TGTGCCAGCAGTTACGTCCGGGTGGGGACTGAAGCTTTCTTT
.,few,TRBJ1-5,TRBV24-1,CATSDQGKGNQPQHF,TGTGCCACCAGTGATCAGGGAAAAGGCAATCAGCCCCAGCATTTT
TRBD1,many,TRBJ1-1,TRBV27,CASSPGGSLNTEAFF,TGTGCCAGCAGTCCAGGGGGCTCGTTGAACACTGAAGCTTTCTTT
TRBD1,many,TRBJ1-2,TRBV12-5,CASGQTGSSNLNYGYTF,TGTGCTAGTGGTCAGACAGGGTCTTCCAACCTGAACTATGGCTACACCTTC
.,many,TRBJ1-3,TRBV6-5,CASSSGLRGSGNTIYF,TGTGCCAGCAGTTCCGGTTTGCGGGGATCTGGAAACACCATATATTTT
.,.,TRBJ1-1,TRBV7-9,CASSLGTGWANTEAFF,TGTGCCAGCAGCTTAGGCACAGGGTGGGCGAACACTGAAGCTTTCTTT
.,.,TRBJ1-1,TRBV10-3,CAISRAATEAFF,TGTGCCATCAGTCGCGCGGCCACTGAAGCTTTCTTT
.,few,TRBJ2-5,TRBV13,CASSLGGMGPGREYF,TGTGCCAGCAGCTTAGGCGGGATGGGCCCCGGGCGGGAGTACTTC
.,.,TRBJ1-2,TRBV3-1,CASSPRPRGPHVGHTF,TGTGCCAGCAGCCCCCGCCCCAGGGGCCCTCATGTGGGCCACACCTTC
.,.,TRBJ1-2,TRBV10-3,CATGGRDYGYTF,TGTGCCACTGGGGGGCGCGACTATGGCTACACCTTC
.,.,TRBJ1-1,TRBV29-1,CSVEGVMREAFF,TGCAGCGTGGAGGGGGTTATGAGGGAAGCTTTCTTT
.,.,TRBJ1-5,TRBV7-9,CASSPPSTNQPQHF,TGTGCCAGCAGCCCCCCTTCGACTAATCAGCCCCAGCATTTT
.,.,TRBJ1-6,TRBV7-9,CASSFGDPFSPLHF,TGTGCCAGCAGCTTCGGGGATCCCTTTTCACCCCTCCACTTT
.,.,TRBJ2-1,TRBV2,CASRYYGNEQFF,TGTGCCAGCAGATACTACGGCAATGAGCAGTTCTTC
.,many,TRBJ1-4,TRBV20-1,CSASPFEKLFF,TGCAGTGCTAGTCCCTTCGAAAAACTGTTTTTT